Presented here are 24 T cell receptor beta chains from one specimen sequenced in a study of cytomegalovirus exposure and HLA in healthy donors. Primers included in the PCR were 60 Vbeta and 13 Jbeta primers. TCRdb keeps only in-frame clones here, not all; method: immunoSEQ multiplex PCR. Here the sample spans about 170,000 clones, 70% to 90% being singletons. Sample: PBMCs. These receptors came from a man younger than 45 in good health and CMV-seropositive.

The chain is built from TRBV9 and TRBJ2-7; no clear D gene. Germline values: CDR1 SGDLS, CDR2 YYNGEE. CDR3 length equals 12 residues. V gave up 0 bases and J gave up 3 bases, with 4 bases separating them. The CDR3 nucleotides are TGTGCCAGCAGCGTAGACGGCTACGAGCAGTACTTC. Its translation is CASSVDGYEQYF.

This chain joins TRBV11-3 and TRBJ2-7; weak D call: TRBD2 (5 bases). Germline loops: CDR1 SGHNT, CDR2 YENEEA. CDR3 size: 16 residues. V was trimmed by 1 base and J by 2 bases, leaving 15 bases between them. The CDR3 DNA reads as TGTGCCAGCAGCTTAGGGCTAGGCTTGAGGGCCTACGAGCAGTACTTC. This sequence encodes CASSLGLGLRAYEQYF.

The chain has TRBV10-3 and TRBJ2-3, with 14 bases aligning to TRBD2. The CDR3 is made up of 16 amino acids. V gave up 6 bases and J gave up 4 bases; unmatched junction bases: 6. Germline CDR1 and CDR2: ENHRY and SYGVKD. CDR3 sequence reads: CAIRDGLAGGPDTQYF. Written as DNA, the CDR3 is TGTGCCATCAGAGACGGACTAGCGGGAGGTCCAGATACGCAGTATTTT.

This clone appeared a few times. The V gene is TRBV4-3, the J gene TRBJ1-1; D is unclear. The CDR3 is 14 amino acids. From germline, CDR1 is LGHNA and CDR2 YSLEER. V lost 0 bases to trimming and J lost 7 bases, with 12 bases between them. CDR3 residues: CASSQDEEHVEAFF. The CDR3, as DNA: TGCGCCAGCAGCCAAGACGAGGAGCACGTTGAAGCTTTCTTT.

The chain uses TRBV2 and TRBJ1-5, with D possibly TRBD1 on 6 matching bases. Trimming left V 8 bases short and J 5 bases short, with 19 bases between. This CDR3 contains 15 residues. In germline, CDR1 is SNHLY, CDR2 FYNNEI. In DNA form, the CDR3 reads TGTGCCAGCTTAGGGGGGGGCGCAGGGGATCAGCCCCAGCATTTT. As protein: CASLGGGAGDQPQHF.

The chain recombines TRBV18 with TRBJ2-2, with 8 positions matching TRBD2. The CDR3 has 15 residues. Germline V gene lookup returns CDR1 KGHSH and CDR2 LQKENI. Trimming removed 4 bases from V and 6 bases from J; junction bases left unmatched: 7. This CDR3 reads CASSLTTSAPGELFF. Here the CDR3 DNA reads TGTGCCAGCTCACTGACGACTAGCGCTCCCGGGGAGCTGTTTTTT.

This clone was seen more than once but under ten times. The chain is built from TRBV4-3 and TRBJ2-5, with a tentative D call TRBD1 (5 bases). The germline CDR1 and CDR2 sequences are LGHNA and YSLEER. CDR3 length equals 16 residues. V was trimmed by 4 bases and J by 11 bases, leaving 26 bases between them. CDR3 nucleotide sequence: TGCGCCAGCAGCCCGAACAGGTTCCTGAGTCGGGCGTGGCAGTACTTC. Translating it yields CASSPNRFLSRAWQYF.

The chain recombines TRBV4-1 with TRBJ2-3; TRBD2 agrees at 13 bases. With V trimmed by 4 bases and J by 2 bases, 9 bases remained unmatched. Germline V gives CDR1 MGHRA, CDR2 YSYEKL. The CDR3 has 18 amino acids. The CDR3 nucleotides are TGCGCCAGCAGCCGAGCGATCGGACTAGCGGGAGTCACAGATACGCAGTATTTT. This translates into CASSRAIGLAGVTDTQYF.

This rearrangement joins TRBV11-3 to TRBJ2-1; 8 bases are shared with TRBD1. CDR1 is SGHNT and CDR2 is YENEEA in the germline V gene. This CDR3 region has 15 residues. V gave up 5 bases and J gave up 7 bases; unmatched junction bases: 10. This CDR3 is CASSPQGALGNEQFF. The CDR3 DNA reads TGTGCCAGCAGCCCCCAGGGGGCTCTAGGGAATGAGCAGTTCTTC.

The chain recombines TRBV4-3 with TRBJ2-2; the match to TRBD2 covers 9 bases. Looked up from germline, CDR1 is LGHNA and CDR2 is YSLEER. Trimming took 0 bases from V and 5 from J; bases not matched to a gene: 7. The CDR3 extends over 17 amino acids. The CDR3 DNA reads as TGCGCCAGCAGCCAAGAGATGGCGGGAGGGGAAACCGGGGAGCTGTTTTTT. Protein: CASSQEMAGGETGELFF.

The genes are TRBV27 and TRBJ2-2; D is perhaps TRBD2 (6 bases). The CDR3 is 14 amino acids. CDR1 is MNHEY, CDR2 SMNVEV, per germline (reference sequence). V was clipped by 7 bases and J by 1 base, with 10 bases between them. In DNA, the CDR3 is TGTGCCAGCACCCTGGGACTGAACACCGGGGAGCTGTTTTTT. This encodes CASTLGLNTGELFF.

This sequence joins TRBV5-1 and TRBJ2-3, with TRBD2 as a possible D gene (6 bases). The CDR3 is made up of 16 amino acids. Germline CDR1 reads SGHRS; CDR2 reads YFSETQ. V shed 3 bases and J shed 6 bases, with 20 bases lying between them. This CDR3 is CASSSFLFRDWDTQYF. The CDR3 DNA reads as TGCGCCAGCAGCTCCTTCTTATTCCGGGACTGGGATACGCAGTATTTT.

The rearrangement uses TRBV4-1 and TRBJ1-2; no firm D call. Germline V gene lookup returns CDR1 MGHRA and CDR2 YSYEKL. The CDR3 covers 14 residues. V dropped 0 bases and J dropped 2 bases, with 7 bases sitting between them. CDR3 nucleotide sequence: TGCGCCAGCAGCCAAGAAGAGAGAAACTATGGCTACACCTTC. Protein: CASSQEERNYGYTF.

V gene TRBV14 combines with J gene TRBJ2-1; 8 bases fit TRBD2. The CDR3 has 21 residues. Germline assignment: CDR1 SGHDN and CDR2 FVKESK. V trimming: 0 bases; J trimming: 1 base; junction bases outside the gene matches: 17. The CDR3 loop is CASSQEEKREWFRVSYNEQFF. CDR3 DNA: TGTGCCAGCAGCCAAGAGGAAAAGCGGGAGTGGTTTAGGGTTTCCTACAATGAGCAGTTCTTC.

The chain has TRBV7-8 and TRBJ2-1, with 9 bases aligning to TRBD2. Unmatched junction bases numbered 15, after V lost 1 base and J lost 8 bases. Germline V gene lookup returns CDR1 SGHVS and CDR2 FQNEAQ. The CDR3 runs 18 residues. The CDR3 sequence: CASSLVGGRAELSHEQFF. The CDR3 bases are TGTGCCAGCAGCTTAGTTGGCGGGAGGGCCGAATTAAGCCATGAGCAGTTCTTC.

V gene TRBV5-1 combines with J gene TRBJ2-2; 11 bases are a match to TRBD2. The CDR3 is 17 amino acids. J was trimmed by 3 bases and V by 0 bases; bases with no gene match: 4. Germline lookup yields CDR1 SGHRS and CDR2 YFSETQ. CDR3 sequence reads: CASSLAIAGGDTGELFF. The DNA for the CDR3 is TGCGCCAGCAGCTTGGCAATAGCGGGAGGGGACACCGGGGAGCTGTTTTTT. Based on the CDR3 plus reference TRBV5-1 and TRBJ2-2, the full variable domain is KAGVTQTPRYLIKTRGQQVTLSCSPISGHRSVSWYQQTPGQGLQFLFEYFSETQRNKGNFPGRFSGRQFSNSRSEMNVSTLELGDSALYLCASSLAIAGGDTGELFFGEGSRLTVL.

This clone was seen only once. The CDR3 sequence is CASSLDSGYEQYF. CDR3 DNA sequence: TGTGCCAGCAGCTTAGATTCCGGCTACGAGCAGTACTTC. The chain links TRBV11-3 to TRBJ2-7, with unresolved D. V dropped 0 bases and J dropped 3 bases, with 6 bases sitting between them. Germline-derived CDR1 and CDR2 are SGHNT and YENEEA. The CDR3 loop spans 13 amino acids.

The V gene is TRBV9, the J gene TRBJ2-5; D may be TRBD2 (7 bases). This CDR3 is built from 14 residues. Germline loops: CDR1 SGDLS, CDR2 YYNGEE. Trimming stripped 3 bases from V and 3 bases from J, with 12 bases between. DNA for the CDR3: TGTGCCAGCAGCGCCGGGGGGCCGAAAGAGACCCAGTACTTC. It translates to CASSAGGPKETQYF.

The V gene is TRBV2, the J gene TRBJ1-2; D is unclear. Between the trimmed V and J ends, which lost 2 bases and 4 bases, there was a span of 11 bases. Germline V gives CDR1 SNHLY, CDR2 FYNNEI. This CDR3 spans 14 amino acids. CDR3 DNA: TGTGCCAGCAGTGAACTGCCAGGAACCTATGGCTACACCTTC. Encoded protein: CASSELPGTYGYTF.

A note on this clone: The junction departs from germline at one end; a sequencing error may be responsible. This rearrangement joins TRBV19 to TRBJ1-1; D is uncertain. The CDR3 is made up of 13 amino acids. From germline, CDR1 is LNHDA and CDR2 SQIVND (reference sequence). The CDR3 is CASSIFASTEAFF. CDR3 nucleotides: TGTGCCAGTAGTATATTCGCCTCCACTGAAGCTTTTTTT.

V usage is TRBV27 and J usage is TRBJ1-1; D unresolved. Germline CDR1 MNHEY, CDR2 SMNVEV (reference sequence). V shed 4 bases and J shed 1 base, with 7 bases lying between them. CDR3 length equals 13 residues. The CDR3 nucleotides read TGTGCCAGCAGTTGGCTCCGGAACACTGAAGCTTTCTTT. As protein: CASSWLRNTEAFF.

The CDR3 is CASSSRGQANTEAFF. The CDR3 nucleotides read TGTGCCAGCAGTTCCCGGGGACAGGCGAACACTGAAGCTTTCTTT. The chain carries TRBV6-6 and TRBJ1-1; 8 bases line up with TRBD1. Germline lookup yields CDR1 MNHNY and CDR2 SVGAGI (reference sequence). Losses at the gene ends were 4 bases for V and 1 base for J; bases not matched to a gene: 5. The CDR3 runs to 15 residues.

The J gene is TRBJ2-2, the V gene TRBV18; D might be TRBD2 (6 bases). Germline-derived CDR1 and CDR2 are KGHSH and LQKENI. The length of the CDR3 is 17 residues. Trimming shortened V by 6 bases and J by 3 bases, and 20 bases separated the two germline ends. This CDR3 reads CASSPRRESSDTGELFF. In DNA form, the CDR3 reads TGTGCCAGCTCGCCGAGGAGGGAATCTTCGGACACCGGGGAGCTGTTTTTT.

The J gene is TRBJ1-2, the V gene TRBV7-2; D possibly corresponds to TRBD1 (5 bases). The CDR3 has 15 residues. Germline CDR1 reads SGHTA; CDR2 reads FQGNSA. Trimming took 3 bases from V and 4 from J, leaving 15 bases between them. CDR3 sequence: CASSLGGTAGYGYTF. CDR3 coding DNA: TGTGCCAGCAGCTTGGGGGGGACGGCGGGCTATGGCTACACCTTC.